Listed below are T cell receptor beta chains from one sample, sequenced in a study of blood T cell repertoires in COVID-19. Profiling relied on immunoSEQ multiplex PCR, and the TCRdb table lists in-frame clones only, not all of them. The sample lists 260,000 or so clones, 82% occurring once. The material sequenced was peripheral blood. These TCRs come from a woman in her seventies with acute or convalescent COVID-19. The CDR3 runs from the conserved cysteine through the conserved F or W.

v_call: TRBV10-2
cdr3_length: 15
j_call: TRBJ1-3
cdr3_aa: CASKRDRTDGNTIYF

v_call: TRBV24-1
cdr3_length: 15
j_call: TRBJ1-1
cdr3_aa: CATSPTGTGNTEAFF

v_call: TRBV7-9
cdr3_length: 14
j_call: TRBJ1-2
cdr3_aa: CASSQPGGDYGYTF

v_call: TRBV10-3
cdr3_length: 14
j_call: TRBJ1-1
cdr3_aa: CAIKTGAADTEAFF

v_call: TRBV5-4
cdr3_length: 15
j_call: TRBJ2-3
cdr3_aa: CASSLPQGGTDTQYF

v_call: TRBV4-3
cdr3_length: 16
j_call: TRBJ1-3
cdr3_aa: CASSQTHSGTGNTIYF

v_call: TRBV11-2
cdr3_length: 13
j_call: TRBJ1-5
cdr3_aa: CASSPDRDQPQHF

v_call: TRBV7-9
cdr3_length: 16
j_call: TRBJ2-7
cdr3_aa: CASSLGASGGASEQYF

v_call: TRBV5-1
cdr3_length: 16
j_call: TRBJ2-5
cdr3_aa: CASSLGRGGYQETQYF

v_call: TRBV7-2
cdr3_length: 14
j_call: TRBJ2-3
cdr3_aa: CASSLGGGRDTQYF

v_call: TRBV5-4
cdr3_length: 16
j_call: TRBJ2-3
cdr3_aa: CASSSLLAGGLDTQYF

v_call: TRBV28
cdr3_length: 13
j_call: TRBJ2-4
cdr3_aa: CASSLFNRDIQYF

v_call: TRBV5-1
cdr3_length: 16
j_call: TRBJ1-6
cdr3_aa: CASSLGGEAGGSPLHF

v_call: TRBV9
cdr3_length: 15
j_call: TRBJ1-1
cdr3_aa: CASSARGRYGTEAFF

v_call: TRBV11-2
cdr3_length: 14
j_call: TRBJ1-4
cdr3_aa: CASSLGDRNEKLFF

v_call: TRBV11-3
cdr3_length: 14
j_call: TRBJ1-1
cdr3_aa: CASSLQGFGTEAFF

v_call: TRBV6-6
cdr3_length: 12
j_call: TRBJ2-3
cdr3_aa: CASSTGPDTQYF

v_call: TRBV5-1
cdr3_length: 13
j_call: TRBJ2-3
cdr3_aa: CASSYQGSDTQYF

v_call: TRBV7-2
cdr3_length: 14
j_call: TRBJ2-7
cdr3_aa: CASSPGLARYEQYF

v_call: TRBV4-2
cdr3_length: 15
j_call: TRBJ1-2
cdr3_aa: CASSQASGTEYGYTF

v_call: TRBV28
cdr3_length: 15
j_call: TRBJ1-5
cdr3_aa: CASSFSDRGSQPQHF

v_call: TRBV19
cdr3_length: 17
j_call: TRBJ2-3
cdr3_aa: CASSIGQGGWLQDTQYF

v_call: TRBV7-8
cdr3_length: 17
j_call: TRBJ2-7
cdr3_aa: CASSLVGGGTGRHEQYF

v_call: TRBV6-1
cdr3_length: 15
j_call: TRBJ2-1
cdr3_aa: CASSDLAGGYNEQFF

v_call: TRBV7-2
cdr3_length: 13
j_call: TRBJ2-5
cdr3_aa: CASSFTQQETQYF

v_call: TRBV30
cdr3_length: 14
j_call: TRBJ1-3
cdr3_aa: CAWNLGRGLDTIYF

v_call: TRBV5-6
cdr3_length: 13
j_call: TRBJ1-5
cdr3_aa: CASSRQRNQPQHF

v_call: TRBV29-1
cdr3_length: 13
j_call: TRBJ2-1
cdr3_aa: CSSKGTGHNEQFF

v_call: TRBV7-2
cdr3_length: 15
j_call: TRBJ2-5
cdr3_aa: CASSPPSGWQETQYF

v_call: TRBV2
cdr3_length: 13
j_call: TRBJ2-7
cdr3_aa: CASSDGSSYEQYF

v_call: TRBV18
cdr3_length: 15
j_call: TRBJ1-1
cdr3_aa: CASSPGFTGNTEAFF

v_call: TRBV14
cdr3_length: 16
j_call: TRBJ2-5
cdr3_aa: CASSLSLQARKETQYF

v_call: TRBV19
cdr3_length: 15
j_call: TRBJ2-5
cdr3_aa: CASSARAGGPETQYF

v_call: TRBV3-1/TRBV3-2
cdr3_length: 15
j_call: TRBJ2-5
cdr3_aa: CASSLGTSVGETQYF

v_call: TRBV18
cdr3_length: 14
j_call: TRBJ2-7
cdr3_aa: CASSNSYRVYEQYF

v_call: TRBV27
cdr3_length: 19
j_call: TRBJ1-5
cdr3_aa: CASSSYPRGGGGGNQPQHF

v_call: TRBV6-1
cdr3_length: 15
j_call: TRBJ2-3
cdr3_aa: CASSVAGGYTDTQYF

v_call: TRBV5-1
cdr3_length: 15
j_call: TRBJ2-5
cdr3_aa: CASSPGRGAGETQYF

v_call: TRBV7-8
cdr3_length: 14
j_call: TRBJ1-2
cdr3_aa: CASSTGHFNYGYTF

v_call: TRBV19
cdr3_length: 15
j_call: TRBJ1-5
cdr3_aa: CASSKTGWSNQPQHF

v_call: TRBV9
cdr3_length: 16
j_call: TRBJ1-3
cdr3_aa: CASSVDQGAGGNTIYF

v_call: TRBV2
cdr3_length: 13
j_call: TRBJ1-1
cdr3_aa: CASSATGRTEAFF

v_call: TRBV9
cdr3_length: 12
j_call: TRBJ2-3
cdr3_aa: CASTGSTDTQYF

v_call: TRBV5-6
cdr3_length: 14
j_call: TRBJ2-3
cdr3_aa: CASSWDSSTDTQYF

v_call: TRBV6-2/TRBV6-3
cdr3_length: 18
j_call: TRBJ2-1
cdr3_aa: CASSYSLLGGAPHNEQFF

v_call: TRBV9
cdr3_length: 17
j_call: TRBJ1-2
cdr3_aa: CASSVDPGPKSIYGYTF

v_call: TRBV3-1/TRBV3-2
cdr3_length: 17
j_call: TRBJ2-3
cdr3_aa: CASSQVAGGTSTDTQYF

v_call: TRBV2
cdr3_length: 14
j_call: TRBJ1-1
cdr3_aa: CASGYRRYNTEAFF

v_call: TRBV4-3
cdr3_length: 15
j_call: TRBJ1-1
cdr3_aa: CASSQESRSDWEAFF

v_call: TRBV24-1
cdr3_length: 12
j_call: TRBJ2-3
cdr3_aa: CATRGGADTQYF

v_call: TRBV6-5
cdr3_length: 15
j_call: TRBJ2-2
cdr3_aa: CAGNRDREFTGELFF

v_call: TRBV6-5
cdr3_length: 15
j_call: TRBJ1-6
cdr3_aa: CASKLGGRTDSPLHF

v_call: TRBV5-1
cdr3_length: 16
j_call: TRBJ1-6
cdr3_aa: CASSFGQGAYNSPLHF